The 25 T cell receptor beta chains below come from one sample, sequenced in a study of PD-1 blockade in classical Hodgkin lymphoma. Time point denoted: cycle 4 day 1 (C4D1), after more than 5 weeks of nivolumab. Exposure to brentuximab vedotin varied, and each patient had relapsed following autologous stem cell transplantation. The method was immunoSEQ multiplex PCR; TCRdb's version includes in-frame clones alone and lacks a portion of them. The table shows about 44,000 clones, with 66% occurring only once. Sequenced material: peripheral blood mononuclear cells (PBMCs), taken before the fourth cycle of nivolumab. These receptors came from a human donor with classical Hodgkin lymphoma.

The chain is built from TRBV14 and TRBJ1-2; no reliable D call. The germline CDR1 and CDR2 sequences are SGHDN and FVKESK. V was trimmed by 0 bases and J by 4 bases, leaving 9 bases between them. This CDR3 has 14 residues. The CDR3 reads CASSQEGIGYGYTF. CDR3 nucleotide sequence: TGTGCCAGCAGCCAAGAAGGAATAGGCTATGGCTACACCTTC.

This clone was seen just once. This CDR3 reads CASVLGQSSTDTQYF. The CDR3 coding sequence is TGTGCCAGCGTACTGGGACAGTCTAGCACAGATACGCAGTATTTT. This chain connects TRBV2 to TRBJ2-3; 7 bases map to TRBD1. Trimming took 8 bases from V and 0 from J; bases not matched to a gene: 8. The length of the CDR3 is 15 residues. Germline V CDR1 and CDR2: SNHLY, FYNNEI.

The CDR3 sequence: CASSLETLRNTIYF. The CDR3, as DNA: TGTGCCAGCAGCTTAGAGACACTTCGAAACACCATATATTTT. V and J are TRBV7-9 and TRBJ1-3; D is undetermined. The V and J ends lost 1 base and 5 bases respectively, with 9 bases between them. In germline, CDR1 is SEHNR, CDR2 FQNEAQ (reference sequence). The CDR3 length is 14 residues.

The rearrangement joins TRBV9 to TRBJ1-2, with a weak D call TRBD1 (6 bases). Germline CDR1 and CDR2: SGDLS and YYNGEE. The V gene lost 3 bases and the J gene lost 7 bases, with 19 bases spanning the gap. There are 15 residues in the CDR3. The CDR3: CASSESRWGGRGYTF. The CDR3, as DNA: TGTGCCAGCAGCGAGAGTCGATGGGGGGGCCGTGGCTACACCTTC.

The chain combines TRBV6-6 with TRBJ1-1; 7 bases agree with TRBD1. Looked up from germline, CDR1 is MNHNY and CDR2 is SVGAGI (reference sequence). The CDR3 is 13 residues long. The V and J ends lost 0 bases and 6 bases, in that order; junction bases with no gene match: 1. CDR3 nucleotides: TGTGCCAGCAGTTACTCTGACAGGGCTGAAGCTTTCTTT. Translating gives CASSYSDRAEAFF.

This chain uses TRBV7-2 with TRBJ2-7, with 8 bases that match TRBD1. Trimming cost V 5 bases and J 2 bases; bases outside gene matches: 11. This CDR3 is built from 16 residues. Germline assignment: CDR1 SGHTA and CDR2 FQGNSA. As DNA, the CDR3 is TGTGCCAGCAGCCGAACAGGGGGTTCACGAACCTACGAGCAGTACTTC. Protein: CASSRTGGSRTYEQYF.

The rearrangement joins TRBV30 to TRBJ2-1; 7 bases align to TRBD2. V gave up 4 bases and J gave up 1 base; unmatched junction bases: 4. This CDR3 region has 14 residues. Looked up from germline, CDR1 is GTSNPN and CDR2 is SVGIG (reference sequence). CDR3 region: CAWNGRNSYNEQFF. The CDR3 bases are TGTGCCTGGAACGGGAGGAATTCCTACAATGAGCAGTTCTTC.

This chain uses TRBV6-1 with TRBJ1-2; a possible D gene is TRBD1 (5 bases). The CDR3 totals 14 residues. Germline CDR1 is MNHNS and CDR2 is SASEGT. Between the trimmed V and J ends, which lost 2 bases and 8 bases, there was a span of 15 bases. CDR3 region: CASSEPRIAGGYTF. Written as DNA, the CDR3 is TGTGCCAGCAGTGAACCCAGGATAGCAGGGGGCTACACCTTC.

This chain links TRBV28 with TRBJ1-6, with a possible D match to TRBD1 (5 bases). The V gene's germline CDR1 is MDHEN and CDR2 SYDVKM. The CDR3 consists of 16 residues. V was shortened by 3 bases and J by 9 bases, with 18 bases between the two germline ends. The CDR3 DNA is TGTGCCAGCAGTTTCCGGGGGGAAAATTTAGGTTCACCCCTCCACTTT. This codes for CASSFRGENLGSPLHF.

The chain couples TRBV27 to TRBJ2-3, with a possible D match to TRBD2 (6 bases). Germline values: CDR1 MNHEY, CDR2 SMNVEV (reference sequence). The CDR3 has 14 amino acids. V lost 6 bases to trimming and J lost 0 bases, with 10 bases between them. CDR3 nucleotide sequence: TGTGCCAGCAGGTTCGGGACTAGCACAGATACGCAGTATTTT. This codes for CASRFGTSTDTQYF.

This clone was picked up a small number of times. The genes are TRBV30 and TRBJ1-3; no reliable D call. The CDR3 runs 11 residues. Germline assignment: CDR1 GTSNPN and CDR2 SVGIG (reference sequence). Trimming cost V 3 bases and J 9 bases, with 9 bases left between them. CDR3 sequence reads: CAWRDYGTIYF. CDR3 sequence (DNA): TGTGCCTGGAGAGATTACGGCACCATATATTTT.

The chain combines TRBV28 with TRBJ1-1; 7 bases line up with TRBD1. J was trimmed by 5 bases and V by 4 bases; bases with no gene match: 7. In germline, CDR1 is MDHEN, CDR2 SYDVKM. The CDR3 length is 14 residues. The CDR3 is CASSSTGSVTEAFF. CDR3 bases: TGTGCCAGCAGTTCGACAGGGTCGGTAACTGAAGCTTTCTTT.

The gene calls are TRBV28 and TRBJ1-2; D remains unclear. With 2 bases removed from V and 7 bases from J, the gap between germline ends came to 8 bases. Per germline, CDR1 MDHEN and CDR2 SYDVKM. The length of the CDR3 is 12 residues. The CDR3 here is CASSLRSGGYTF. The CDR3 bases are TGTGCCAGCAGTTTAAGGTCCGGTGGCTACACCTTC.

The chain carries TRBV15 and TRBJ1-1, with a possible D match to TRBD1 (6 bases). Trimming removed 0 bases at V and 9 bases at J, with 8 bases between. Germline V gene lookup returns CDR1 LNHNV and CDR2 YYDKDF (reference sequence). This CDR3 region has 12 residues. CDR3 residues: CATSREQGKAFF. The CDR3 region has the DNA TGTGCCACCAGCAGAGAACAGGGTAAAGCTTTCTTT. Using reference TRBV15 and TRBJ1-1 for the parts outside the CDR3, the full variable domain is DAMVIQNPRYQVTQFGKPVTLSCSQTLNHNVMYWYQQKSSQAPKLLFHYYDKDFNNEADTPDNFQSRRPNTSFCFLDIRSPGLGDTAMYLCATSREQGKAFFGQGTRLTVV.

V gene TRBV28 combines with J gene TRBJ1-3; D is undetermined. The CDR3 is 14 residues long. Germline V CDR1 and CDR2: MDHEN, SYDVKM. V was trimmed by 0 bases and J by 0 bases, leaving 3 bases between them. As DNA, the CDR3 is TGTGCCAGCAGTTTATGGGACTCTGGAAACACCATATATTTT. It is translated as CASSLWDSGNTIYF.

This clone was picked up one time. The rearrangement uses TRBV11-2 and TRBJ2-1; 9 bases line up with TRBD1. Per the germline V gene, CDR1 is SGHAT and CDR2 is FQNNGV. The junction had 19 bases not matched to a gene; V was cut back by 5 bases and J by 8 bases. This CDR3 is 18 amino acids long. CDR3 sequence: CASSPSVGTGSNRDEQFF. The CDR3 DNA follows: TGTGCCAGCAGCCCCTCGGTTGGGACAGGGTCCAATCGGGATGAGCAGTTCTTC.

Sample share makes this clone medium-sized. V usage is TRBV7-2 and J usage is TRBJ1-1; D gene ambiguous. CDR1 and CDR2 (germline): SGHTA, FQGNSA. This CDR3 comprises 15 residues. The V and J ends lost 2 bases and 3 bases respectively, with 13 bases between them. CDR3 DNA sequence: TGTGCCAGCAGCTTATATTGGGGATCGTACACTGAAGCTTTCTTT. It is translated as CASSLYWGSYTEAFF.

V and J are TRBV5-6 and TRBJ2-7, with D unresolved. The CDR3 is made up of 15 amino acids. The V and J ends lost 0 bases and 7 bases respectively, with 17 bases between them. The germline CDR1 and CDR2 sequences are SGHDT and YYEEEE. The CDR3 loop is CASSLVAGGLGEQYF. In DNA, the CDR3 is TGTGCCAGCAGCTTGGTTGCAGGTGGATTGGGAGAGCAGTACTTC.

This clone has only one observation. The rearrangement joins TRBV5-6 to TRBJ2-3; D not certain. Trimming cost V 0 bases and J 6 bases, with 14 bases left between them. The germline CDR1 and CDR2 sequences are SGHDT and YYEEEE. CDR3 length: 15 residues. The CDR3 nucleotides read TGTGCCAGCAGCTTGGGTGGCCAAGGTGGGGATACGCAGTATTTT. This sequence encodes CASSLGGQGGDTQYF.

V is TRBV7-6 and J is TRBJ2-7, with a weak D call TRBD2 (6 bases). CDR3 length: 15 amino acids. The V gene lost 5 bases and the J gene lost 2 bases, with 16 bases spanning the gap. Looked up from germline, CDR1 is SGHVS and CDR2 is FNYEAQ. CDR3 residues: CASSPGLLSPYEQYF. For the CDR3, the DNA is TGTGCCAGCAGCCCGGGACTCCTGAGCCCCTACGAGCAGTACTTC.

This chain links TRBV7-2 with TRBJ2-2, with a weak D call TRBD1 (5 bases). V lost 5 bases and J lost 9, with 19 bases in between. Germline CDR1 reads SGHTA; CDR2 reads FQGNSA. There are 15 residues in the CDR3. The CDR3 protein is CASSRPGSRGRELFF. CDR3 DNA sequence: TGTGCCAGCAGCCGCCCAGGGTCCAGAGGCCGGGAGCTGTTTTTT.

This clone has just a few counts. The chain carries TRBV4-3 and TRBJ2-2; D call uncertain. CDR1 and CDR2 from the germline V gene are LGHNA and YSLEER. The CDR3 contains 14 residues. V dropped 0 bases and J dropped 5 bases, with 7 bases sitting between them. The CDR3 DNA follows: TGCGCCAGCAGCCAAGAATTGAGAACCGGGGAGCTGTTTTTT. This codes for CASSQELRTGELFF.

This clone has a handful of counts. The same CDR3 arises from other DNA sequences in this sample as well. The rearrangement links TRBV6-5 to TRBJ1-1; 10 bases map to TRBD1. In germline, CDR1 is MNHEY, CDR2 SVGAGI. This CDR3 has 13 residues. Germline trimming cut 5 bases from V and 4 bases from J; bases unmatched to any gene: 1. CDR3 region: CASSRTGGTEAFF. The CDR3, as DNA: TGTGCCAGCAGTAGGACAGGGGGCACTGAAGCTTTCTTT.

V and J are TRBV5-1 and TRBJ2-2, with D possibly being TRBD1 (5 bases). V was cut by 3 bases and J by 1 base, with 7 bases left in between. CDR3 length: 14 amino acids. Germline V gene lookup returns CDR1 SGHRS and CDR2 YFSETQ. The CDR3 loop reads CASSSTVNTGELFF. Written as DNA, the CDR3 is TGCGCCAGCAGCTCGACAGTGAACACCGGGGAGCTGTTTTTT.

V and J are TRBV6-6 and TRBJ1-3, with TRBD1 as a possible D gene (6 bases). V shed 6 bases and J shed 4 bases, with 13 bases lying between them. This CDR3 has 14 residues. Per germline, CDR1 MNHNY and CDR2 SVGAGI (reference sequence). The CDR3 here is CASRSGEPGNTIYF. CDR3 sequence (DNA): TGTGCCAGCAGGTCAGGGGAGCCCGGAAACACCATATATTTT.